Shown below are 13 T cell receptor beta chains from a single sample sequenced in a study of blood T cell repertoires in COVID-19. This table comes from immunoSEQ multiplex PCR, and its TCRdb copy is limited to in-frame clones, with some not included. The data hold 300,000 to 400,000 clones, with approximately 83% observed a single time. Input material: PBMCs or T cells enriched from blood (not recorded which). The origin of the receptors is a middle-aged woman with acute COVID-19.

The rearrangement joins TRBV12-3 or TRBV12-4 to TRBJ2-3; 7 nucleotides match TRBD1. Losses at the gene ends were 6 bases for V and 8 bases for J; bases not matched to a gene: 5. The CDR3 is 12 amino acids. DNA of the CDR3: TGTGCCAGCAGACGACAGGGCGGTACGCAGTATTTT. Translated, it gives CASRRQGGTQYF.

The V gene is TRBV5-1, the J gene TRBJ2-5; the D gene is possibly TRBD1 (6 bases). The V end lost 4 bases, the J end lost 2 bases, and 15 bases lay between the germline ends. Germline assignment: CDR1 SGHRS and CDR2 YFSETQ. The CDR3 sequence is 15 residues long. The CDR3 here is CASSPSNGQQETQYF. Here the CDR3 DNA reads TGCGCCAGCAGCCCGTCAAATGGACAGCAAGAGACCCAGTACTTC.

V and J are TRBV18 and TRBJ1-6, with D hard to call. Germline CDR1 reads KGHSH; CDR2 reads LQKENI. V lost 5 bases, J lost 7 bases, and 12 bases lay in between. CDR3 length: 14 residues. The CDR3 sequence is CASSSQARNSPLHF. CDR3 nucleotides: TGTGCCAGCTCATCGCAGGCTCGCAATTCACCCCTCCACTTT.

This clone was counted only a few times. Additional DNA sequences in this sample encode the identical CDR3. V is TRBV7-9 and J is TRBJ2-1; 10 bases line up with TRBD2. This CDR3 spans 15 amino acids. Germline values: CDR1 SEHNR, CDR2 FQNEAQ (reference sequence). Unmatched junction bases numbered 4, after V lost 1 base and J lost 7 bases. This chain's CDR3 is CASSLVLAGNNEQFF. The CDR3 DNA sequence: TGTGCCAGCAGCTTAGTACTAGCGGGAAATAATGAGCAGTTCTTC.

Only a few counts were recorded for this clone. In nucleotides, the CDR3 is TGTGCCAGCAAGAGGGAAAGCAGCGACACCTTC. Its protein is CASKRESSDTF. V and J are TRBV2 and TRBJ1-2; D gene uncertain. CDR1 and CDR2 (germline): SNHLY, FYNNEI. This CDR3 contains 11 residues. The V and J ends lost 7 bases and 12 bases respectively, with 15 bases between them.

V gene TRBV18 combines with J gene TRBJ2-3, with D unresolved. Looked up from germline, CDR1 is KGHSH and CDR2 is LQKENI. The CDR3 spans 13 residues. V was cut by 2 bases and J by 9 bases, with 12 bases left in between. CDR3 bases: TGTGCCAGCTCACCAGGGCTTGAAGGCACGCAGTATTTT. Its translation: CASSPGLEGTQYF.

This clone was detected only once. The rearrangement joins TRBV18 to TRBJ1-3; unclear D gene. The length of the CDR3 is 16 residues. In germline, CDR1 is KGHSH, CDR2 LQKENI. Trimming left V 3 bases short and J 2 bases short, with 14 bases between. The CDR3 DNA reads TGTGCCAGCTCACCCAACATTCTGGTGACTGGAAACACCATATATTTT. As protein: CASSPNILVTGNTIYF. Looking up the rest from reference TRBV18 and TRBJ1-3 gives the full variable domain: NAGVMQNPRHLVRRRGQEARLRCSPMKGHSHVYWYRQLPEEGLKFMVYLQKENIIDESGMPKERFSAEFPKEGPSILRIQQVVRGDSAAYFCASSPNILVTGNTIYFGEGSWLTVV.

The genes are TRBV29-1 and TRBJ1-4; D is possibly TRBD1 (6 bases). This CDR3 is built from 12 residues. Germline-derived CDR1 and CDR2 are SQVTM and ANQGSEA. Trimming removed 7 bases at V and 7 bases at J, with 13 bases between. The CDR3 here is CSAGGRGEKLFF. The CDR3 nucleotides read TGCAGCGCCGGTGGCAGGGGTGAAAAACTGTTTTTT.

The chain joins TRBV12-3 or TRBV12-4 to TRBJ2-1; D is unresolved. CDR3 length: 11 amino acids. With 8 bases removed from V and 3 bases from J, the gap between germline ends came to 5 bases. In nucleotides, the CDR3 is TGTGCCAGCCAACTCTACAATGAGCAGTTCTTC. This translates into CASQLYNEQFF.

J is TRBJ1-1 and V is TRBV29-1; 7 nucleotides align to TRBD1. Germline CDR1 SQVTM, CDR2 ANQGSEA. This CDR3 has 13 residues. The V and J ends lost 6 bases and 2 bases, in that order; junction bases with no gene match: 6. CDR3 region: CSVLTGANTEAFF. As DNA, the CDR3 is TGCAGCGTACTAACAGGGGCTAACACTGAAGCTTTCTTT.

This sequence joins TRBV28 and TRBJ1-1; TRBD1 agrees at 8 bases. CDR1 and CDR2 (germline): MDHEN, SYDVKM. Trimming at V came to 5 bases and at J to 6 bases, leaving 14 bases not matched to a gene. This CDR3 region has 16 residues. The CDR3 protein is CASSIPGQVMSAEAFF. The CDR3 DNA reads as TGTGCCAGCAGTATCCCGGGACAGGTAATGAGCGCTGAAGCTTTCTTT.

The chain couples TRBV7-2 to TRBJ2-1, with a possible D match to TRBD2 (5 bases). This CDR3 has 14 residues. CDR1 and CDR2 (germline): SGHTA, FQGNSA. V lost 4 bases and J 4 bases, leaving 11 bases between the germline ends. The CDR3 loop reads CASSSYGEYNEQFF. For the CDR3, the DNA is TGTGCCAGCAGCTCTTATGGGGAGTACAATGAGCAGTTCTTC.

The V and J genes are TRBV28 and TRBJ1-5, with 12 bases fitting TRBD1. The germline V gene has CDR1 MDHEN and CDR2 SYDVKM. The CDR3 covers 17 residues. V shed 7 bases and J 7 bases; nucleotides not matched to a gene: 14. This CDR3 reads CASIANPGQGAEQPQHF. DNA for the CDR3: TGTGCCAGCATCGCAAATCCGGGACAGGGGGCGGAGCAGCCCCAGCATTTT.